This passage covers 9 T cell receptor beta chains from one sample sequenced in a study of blood T cell repertoires in COVID-19. Profiled with immunoSEQ multiplex PCR; TCRdb holds only in-frame clones, not every one. Among about 94,000 clones listed, approximately 84% were seen once. Source material: peripheral blood. These receptors came from a man aged 60 to 69 with acute or convalescent COVID-19.

The chain links TRBV3-1 (or the pseudogene TRBV3-2) to TRBJ1-1; D possibly corresponds to TRBD1 (5 bases). The germline gives CDR1 LGHDT, CDR2 YNNKEL (reference sequence). Deletions cut 1 base from V and 3 bases from J, with 6 bases between. The CDR3 has 13 residues. The CDR3 region has the DNA TGTGCCAGCAGCCAAGCGGGGGACACTGAAGCTTTCTTT. Amino acid sequence: CASSQAGDTEAFF.

V and J are TRBV30 and TRBJ2-3; D is possibly TRBD2 (5 bases). The CDR3 is made up of 15 amino acids. CDR1 is GTSNPN, CDR2 SVGIG, per germline (reference sequence). V lost 1 base to trimming and J lost 2 bases, with 13 bases between them. In DNA, the CDR3 is TGTGCCTGGAGTGCGGGGTTCTCGTACACAGATACGCAGTATTTT. It is translated as CAWSAGFSYTDTQYF.

In regard to this clone: The sample carries other DNA sequences with the same CDR3. The rearrangement joins TRBV18 to TRBJ1-2; D unresolved. This CDR3 region has 14 residues. From germline, CDR1 is KGHSH and CDR2 LQKENI. Trimming stripped 3 bases from V and 1 base from J, with 9 bases between. The CDR3 sequence is CASSPSRDNYGYTF. DNA for the CDR3: TGTGCCAGCTCACCCTCCCGGGATAACTATGGCTACACCTTC.

The chain links TRBV30 to TRBJ2-3; tentatively, D is TRBD2 (5 bases). CDR1 and CDR2 from the germline V gene are GTSNPN and SVGIG (reference sequence). The CDR3 contains 14 residues. The germline V and J ends were trimmed by 1 base and 5 bases, with 13 bases remaining between them. The CDR3 protein is CAWSDGDWEDTQYF. The CDR3 coding sequence is TGTGCCTGGAGTGACGGGGATTGGGAAGATACGCAGTATTTT.

The rearrangement uses TRBV15 and TRBJ2-3; 9 bases agree with TRBD1. This CDR3 is built from 14 residues. Germline-derived CDR1 and CDR2 are LNHNV and YYDKDF (reference sequence). Trimming at V came to 5 bases and at J to 1 base, leaving 1 base not matched to a gene. The DNA for the CDR3 is TGTGCCACCAGCCGGGACAGGGGCACAGATACGCAGTATTTT. Residues: CATSRDRGTDTQYF.

The chain combines TRBV3-1 (or the pseudogene TRBV3-2) with TRBJ1-2; D remains ambiguous. CDR3 length: 14 residues. Germline loops: CDR1 LGHDT, CDR2 YNNKEL (reference sequence). With 1 base removed from V and 7 bases from J, the gap between germline ends came to 13 bases. Written as DNA, the CDR3 is TGTGCCAGCAGCCAAGTTAATAGACACGCTGGCTACACCTTC. Translating it yields CASSQVNRHAGYTF.

This chain uses TRBV29-1 with TRBJ2-3; D remains ambiguous. Germline assignment: CDR1 SQVTM and CDR2 ANQGSEA. Trimming took 7 bases from V and 2 from J, leaving 19 bases between them. This CDR3 region has 15 residues. The CDR3 sequence: CSAPSPQESTDTQYF. The CDR3 coding sequence is TGCAGCGCCCCAAGCCCCCAGGAATCCACAGATACGCAGTATTTT.

The table lists this clone with a count of one. The chain employs TRBV4-1 and TRBJ1-4, with a tentative D call TRBD1 (5 bases). The CDR3 totals 17 residues. Trimming took off 2 bases at V and 6 bases at J, with 19 bases between the two ends. Germline V gene data show CDR1 as MGHRA and CDR2 as YSYEKL. Written as DNA, the CDR3 is TGCGCCAGCAGCCAAATGATCCAGGGTAGACGGGATGAAAAACTGTTTTTT. Amino acids: CASSQMIQGRRDEKLFF.

The V call is TRBV6-5, the J call TRBJ1-1; D is unresolved. Germline values: CDR1 MNHEY, CDR2 SVGAGI. The CDR3 sequence is 11 residues long. Between the trimmed V and J ends, which lost 4 bases and 6 bases, there was a span of 6 bases. CDR3 sequence reads: CASSSGAEAFF. DNA for the CDR3: TGTGCCAGCAGTTCCGGAGCTGAAGCTTTCTTT.